Listed below are T cell receptor beta chains from one sample, sequenced in a study of cytomegalovirus exposure and HLA in healthy donors. Sequenced by immunoSEQ multiplex PCR; TCRdb stores in-frame clones only, minus some. The profile shows some 220,000 clones, about three quarters of them singletons. The specimen sequenced was PBMCs. The origin of the receptors is a boy aged 5-17 years in good health and CMV-seronegative. The CDR3 runs from the conserved cysteine through the conserved F or W. D genes are given only for firm matches. Clone size is stated in some rows and not others, as once, few, many or a class when expanded.

v_call,clone_size,j_call,d_call,cdr3_nt,cdr3_aa
TRBV5-1,NA,TRBJ1-4,NA,TGCGCCAGCAGCCCACGGGGGGGGGCTGCGGGAGGACTGTTTTTT,CASSPRGGAAGGLFF
TRBV11-2,NA,TRBJ2-2,TRBD1,TGTGCCAGCAGGCCAGGGGGCAGAGGCGGGGAGCTGTTTTTT,CASRPGGRGGELFF
TRBV6-4,few,TRBJ2-7,NA,TGTGCCAGCAGTGACCGCCCGGGGGTTGGCGAGCAGTACTTC,CASSDRPGVGEQYF
TRBV5-4,NA,TRBJ2-2,NA,TGTGCCAGCAGCTCCGAGCGGTCCCACCCCGGGGAGCTGTTTTTT,CASSSERSHPGELFF
TRBV7-9,NA,TRBJ1-2,NA,TGTGCCAGCAGCACCGGACAGTACTATGGCTACACCTTC,CASSTGQYYGYTF
TRBV13,NA,TRBJ2-1,NA,TGTGCCAGCAGCCCCATGGGGGGGGGCAGCTCCAATGAGCAGTTCTTC,CASSPMGGGSSNEQFF
TRBV14,NA,TRBJ2-3,TRBD2,TGTGCCAGCAGCCAAACTAGCGGGAAAGATACGCAGTATTTT,CASSQTSGKDTQYF
TRBV7-9,few,TRBJ1-5,NA,TGTGCCAGCAGCTTAGGGAGTGGTGGCAATCAGCCCCAGCATTTT,CASSLGSGGNQPQHF
TRBV11-3,NA,TRBJ2-1,NA,TGTGCCAGCAGCCCGAGGGTGAAGCGGGTTAGTGAGCAGTTCTTC,CASSPRVKRVSEQFF
TRBV7-2,NA,TRBJ2-1,TRBD2,TGTGCCAGCAGCTTAGTATCTAGCGGGGGGTACAATGAGCAGTTCTTC,CASSLVSSGGYNEQFF
TRBV19,NA,TRBJ1-1,NA,TGTGCCAGTAGAATCGGGGGGAGCACTGAAGCTTTCTTT,CASRIGGSTEAFF